This T cell receptor beta chain derives from a study of T-cell memory formation after mild COVID-19. Study-level information: The TCR clusters were mostly specific to one donor. Study-level points and caveats: Within pre-infection memory, some responding clones were found, suggesting cross-reactive memory joined. Contracting clones localized mainly to CM and EM when CD4+ and mainly to EMRA when CD8+. The authors did not confirm SARS-CoV-2 specificity of second-wave clones peaking day 37.

V shed 5 bases, J shed 6 bases, and the junction held 9 bases outside the gene matches. The CDR3 is made up of 15 amino acids. The germline V gene has CDR1 MGHDK and CDR2 SYGVNS. As for this clonotype: What it binds is unknown.

TCRdb processed the 5' RACE reads anew with MiXCR; each CDR3 protein has one entry. The table shows approximately 290,000 distinct CDR3 sequences, with around 15% occurring only once. The chain employs TRBV25-1 and TRBJ1-4, with 7 bases aligning to TRBD1. Sequencing used PBMCs or a T cell subset sorted from them (not recorded which). The clonotype comes from a man aged 18 to 29 who had mild COVID-19 (a few samples of this study predate the infection). Cell type and time point are not known. In DNA form, the CDR3 reads TGTGCCAGCAGTTCCACGACAGGGTGGGATGAAAAACTGTTTTTT. Protein sequence: CASSSTTGWDEKLFF.